The 6 T cell receptor beta chains listed next were all sequenced from one sample in a study of T cell changes during pregnancy in multiple sclerosis. The method was immunoSEQ multiplex PCR; TCRdb's version includes in-frame clones alone and lacks a portion of them. The table lists approximately 59,000 clones, roughly 89% of them singletons. Sequences were derived from peripheral blood, sampled in the third trimester of pregnancy. The receptors were gathered from a female donor in good health, enrolled as a control in a pregnancy study.

The chain combines TRBV11-1 with TRBJ2-7; D is possibly TRBD2 (5 bases). Germline CDR1 reads SGHAT; CDR2 reads FQDESV (reference sequence). V gave up 5 bases and J gave up 2 bases, with 10 bases separating them. This CDR3 has 13 residues. The CDR3 loop reads CASSGLTTYEQYF. The CDR3 region has the DNA TGTGCCAGCAGCGGACTCACAACCTACGAGCAGTACTTC.

The chain combines TRBV7-2 with TRBJ2-4; 8 bases are shared with TRBD2. V shed 5 bases and J 6 bases; nucleotides not matched to a gene: 3. Germline lookup yields CDR1 SGHTA and CDR2 FQGNSA. This CDR3 is 13 amino acids long. DNA of the CDR3: TGTGCCAGCAGCCCCGGGAGGGGAAACATTCAGTACTTC. This gives the protein CASSPGRGNIQYF.

This clone occurred once. The rearrangement uses TRBV18 and TRBJ2-7, with D perhaps matching TRBD1 (6 bases). V lost 0 bases to trimming and J lost 6 bases, with 12 bases between them. Germline V gene sequence: CDR1 KGHSH, CDR2 LQKENI. This CDR3 is 14 amino acids long. CDR3 in amino acids: CASSPPGTTGEQYF. CDR3 nucleotide sequence: TGTGCCAGCTCACCACCGGGGACAACGGGCGAGCAGTACTTC.

The V and J genes are TRBV5-4 and TRBJ2-3; TRBD2 matches at 14 bases. The length of the CDR3 is 18 residues. CDR1 SGHNT and CDR2 YYREEE come from the germline V gene (reference sequence). Losses at the gene ends were 2 bases for V and 4 bases for J; bases not matched to a gene: 9. The CDR3 DNA follows: TGTGCCAGCAGCTTCGGACTAGCGGGGGGCCCTCTCCCAGATACGCAGTATTTT. This encodes CASSFGLAGGPLPDTQYF. Complete variable domain (other parts from reference TRBV5-4 and TRBJ2-3): ETGVTQSPTHLIKTRGQQVTLRCSSQSGHNTVSWYQQALGQGPQFIFQYYREEENGRGNFPPRFSGLQFPNYSSELNVNALELDDSALYLCASSFGLAGGPLPDTQYFGPGTRLTVL.

The rearrangement links TRBV4-3 to TRBJ2-3; possibly TRBD1 for D (7 bases). The CDR3 is 16 residues long. Germline-derived CDR1 and CDR2 are LGHNA and YSLEER. The CDR3 sequence is CASSTEAGGKADTQYF. DNA for the CDR3: TGCGCAAGCTCAACGGAAGCAGGGGGGAAGGCAGATACGCAGTATTTT.

The chain recombines TRBV5-8 with TRBJ2-1; 8 nucleotides align to TRBD1. CDR1 SGHTS and CDR2 YDEGEE come from the germline V gene. The V segment lost 3 bases and the J segment 10 bases; nucleotides outside the gene matches: 9. This CDR3 contains 14 residues. The chain's CDR3 is CASSSRRQGIEQFF. Written as DNA, the CDR3 is TGTGCCAGCAGCTCAAGACGACAGGGGATAGAGCAGTTCTTC.